These 16 T cell receptor beta chains share one sample of origin, sequenced in a study of blood T cells in healthy people across ages (dated by TCRdb to the mid-2010s). Receptor libraries were prepared by 5' RACE. TCRdb shows the sequencer as Illumina HiSeq 2500. A second roughly 6 to 12 cycle PCR used a sample-barcoded 5' primer and a J-beta primer mix. TCRdb reran the public reads through fastp at Q25 and MiXCR, keeping productive beta chains. Every entry covers one CDR3 protein and lists the most common genes and DNA from its rows. The sample table contains fewer than 1,000,000 distinct CDR3 sequences; only one count was recorded for less than 60% of them. The ten largest clones represent 15% to 20% of the sample. Sequences were obtained from blood. The receptors come from a man of 80 years or more in good health.

This chain joins TRBV10-2 and TRBJ2-3, with 11 nucleotides matching TRBD1. The CDR3 has 13 residues. V trimming: 4 bases; J trimming: 14 bases; junction bases outside the gene matches: 8. Germline CDR1 and CDR2: WSHSY and SAAADI. The CDR3 DNA follows: TGCGCCAGCAGTGTGTTGGGACAGGGGGATGTGTATTTT. Translating it yields CASSVLGQGDVYF.

This clonotype occurred a few times. The chain has TRBV27 and TRBJ2-5; either TRBD1 or TRBD2 may fit D (6 bases each). Trimming took off 5 bases at V and 1 base at J, with 17 bases between the two ends. The germline gives CDR1 MNHEY, CDR2 SMNVEV (reference sequence). CDR3 length equals 16 residues. CDR3 nucleotides: TGTGCCAGCAGTCCACAGGGTACCGGGGGCCAAGAGACCCAGTACTTC. It codes for CASSPQGTGGQETQYF.

V usage is TRBV20-1 and J usage is TRBJ2-2, with TRBD2 matching over 7 bases. J gave up 3 bases and V 5 bases, and 12 bases lay outside the gene matches. The germline CDR1 and CDR2 sequences are DFQATT and SNEGSKA (reference sequence). CDR3 length equals 16 residues. The DNA for the CDR3 is TGCAGTGCTCGCCTTGAGGGCGGGAGTGACACCGGGGAGCTGTTTTTT. Translation gives CSARLEGGSDTGELFF.

The chain combines TRBV7-9 with TRBJ2-3, with a possible D match to TRBD1 (6 bases). Looked up from germline, CDR1 is SEHNR and CDR2 is FQNEAQ (reference sequence). V gave up 4 bases and J gave up 2 bases, with 13 bases separating them. The CDR3 extends over 15 amino acids. CDR3 in DNA: TGTGCCAGCAGCTCCAACCGACAGGTCACAGATACGCAGTATTTT. It specifies CASSSNRQVTDTQYF.

The J gene is TRBJ2-1, the V gene TRBV7-2; 10 nucleotides line up with TRBD2. Germline assignment: CDR1 SGHTA and CDR2 FQGNSA. The CDR3 spans 16 residues. V lost 5 bases, J lost 5 bases, and 9 bases stayed unmatched. The CDR3 region has the DNA TGTGCCAGCAGCCCCCCCAGGCTAGCGGGGGACAATGAGCAGTTCTTC. Its translation is CASSPPRLAGDNEQFF.

This clonotype came up once. The DNA for the CDR3 is TGTGCCAGCAGCTTATTCCCCTACGAGCAGTACTTC. It encodes CASSLFPYEQYF. The J gene is TRBJ2-4, the V gene TRBV13; unclear D gene. TRBJ2-7 explains the end of the DNA better; the J call may be wrong. Germline CDR1 is PRHDT and CDR2 is FYEKMQ (reference sequence). The CDR3 is made up of 12 amino acids.

This clonotype was detected ten times or more. The genes are TRBV7-2 and TRBJ2-7, with unresolved D. The CDR3 spans 16 residues. The V end lost 0 bases, the J end lost 0 bases, and 12 bases lay between the germline ends. Germline V gene data show CDR1 as SGHTA and CDR2 as FQGNSA. CDR3 residues: CASSLAVTSISYEQYF. In nucleotides, the CDR3 is TGTGCCAGCAGCTTAGCGGTGACATCCATCTCCTACGAGCAGTACTTC.

The chain has TRBV18 and TRBJ1-2; D is unclear. Germline V CDR1 and CDR2: KGHSH, LQKENI. Trimming removed 0 bases at V and 4 bases at J, with 12 bases between. CDR3 size: 15 residues. CDR3 loop: CASSPPGGIGYGYTF. The CDR3 DNA follows: TGTGCCAGCTCACCACCAGGAGGGATTGGCTATGGCTACACCTTC.

The CDR3 DNA is TGTGCCAGCAGCCAAGTGGGGGGGGCCGGGAATGAGCAGTTCTTC. It encodes CASSQVGGAGNEQFF. The chain joins TRBV3-1 to TRBJ2-1; D perhaps matches TRBD2 (7 bases). The CDR3 has 15 residues. The V end lost 1 base, the J end lost 7 bases, and 14 bases lay between the germline ends. From germline, CDR1 is LGHDT and CDR2 YNNKEL (reference sequence).

J is TRBJ2-5 and V is TRBV25-1; tentative D call: TRBD2 (5 bases). The CDR3 is made up of 16 amino acids. From germline, CDR1 is MGHDK and CDR2 SYGVNS. Trimming cost V 6 bases and J 11 bases, with 28 bases left between them. CDR3: CASSQPSVGRVGEQYF. In DNA, the CDR3 is TGTGCCAGCAGCCAGCCGTCAGTAGGGAGAGTTGGAGAGCAGTACTTC.

As for this clonotype: This could be a read error, since a much larger clone is one nucleotide away. This sequence joins TRBV29-1 and TRBJ2-3; no firm D call. Germline CDR1 is SQVTM and CDR2 is ANQGSEA. The CDR3 runs 15 residues. CDR3 bases: TGCGGCGTTGCACCCCCGAGGTTGGACACAGATACGCAGTATTTT. Translating gives CGVAPPRLDTDTQYF.

The rearrangement joins TRBV9 to TRBJ2-5, with 10 bases fitting TRBD1. Germline CDR1 SGDLS, CDR2 YYNGEE. The CDR3 consists of 15 residues. With 1 base clipped from V and 3 bases from J, the junction kept 3 bases outside the gene matches. The CDR3 nucleotides are TGTGCCAGCAGCGTAACCGGGACAGGGGAAGAGACCCAGTACTTC. As protein: CASSVTGTGEETQYF.

The rearrangement joins TRBV12-3 or TRBV12-4 to TRBJ2-7, with a possible D match to TRBD1 (6 bases). This CDR3 region has 15 residues. Trimming pared 8 bases from V and 6 bases from J, leaving 23 bases between. CDR3 nucleotides: TGTGCCAGCCGCCTCGGGACACCCTTTCGAGGCGAGCAGTACTTC. This translates into CASRLGTPFRGEQYF.

This clonotype has ten or more counts. The V call is TRBV5-5, the J call TRBJ2-5, with a possible D match to TRBD2 (6 bases). With 1 base removed from V and 4 bases from J, the gap between germline ends came to 11 bases. Germline V gene data show CDR1 as SGHKS and CDR2 as YYEKEE (reference sequence). CDR3 length: 14 residues. The DNA of the CDR3 is TGTGCCAGCAGCTTGTTGCGGGAAGGAGAGACCCAGTACTTC. This sequence encodes CASSLLREGETQYF.

V gene TRBV7-3 combines with J gene TRBJ2-1; 11 bases fit TRBD2. The CDR3 covers 14 residues. V shed 3 bases, J shed 9 bases, and the junction held 4 bases outside the gene matches. Germline V gene sequence: CDR1 SGHTA, CDR2 FQGTGA. This chain's CDR3 is CASSFTSGSGEQFF. For the CDR3, the DNA is TGTGCCAGCAGCTTCACTAGCGGGAGCGGTGAGCAGTTCTTC.

V and J are TRBV4-2 and TRBJ2-5; possibly TRBD2 for D (5 bases). The CDR3 totals 15 residues. The germline V gene has CDR1 LGHNA and CDR2 YNFKEQ. The V end was cut by 1 base, the J end by 3 bases, with 12 bases between. CDR3: CASSQARTGKETQYF. CDR3 sequence (DNA): TGTGCCAGCAGCCAAGCGAGGACGGGGAAAGAGACCCAGTACTTC.